This T cell receptor (beta chain) came from a study of blood T cell repertoires in COVID-19. Across the study: Specimens from acute and convalescent COVID-19 originated in the United States, Italy and Spain. Sample material is recorded as cDNA or gDNA derived from T cells, B-cell-depleted T cells, or PBMCs.

V was clipped by 0 bases and J by 7 bases, with 7 bases between them. This CDR3 spans 13 amino acids. CDR1 is MGHRA and CDR2 is YSYEKL in the germline V gene. Assay: immunoSEQ multiplex PCR; the TCRdb copy retains only in-frame clones and omits some. The data show around 220,000 clones, over 75% seen once. This clone occurred once. This TCR derives from a man in his fifties or sixties with acute or convalescent COVID-19. The sequencing input was peripheral blood. The V call is TRBV4-1, the J call TRBJ1-5; D gene uncertain. CDR3 nucleotides: TGCGCCAGCAGCCAAGAAAGCAGGCAGCCCCAGCATTTT. Translation: CASSQESRQPQHF.